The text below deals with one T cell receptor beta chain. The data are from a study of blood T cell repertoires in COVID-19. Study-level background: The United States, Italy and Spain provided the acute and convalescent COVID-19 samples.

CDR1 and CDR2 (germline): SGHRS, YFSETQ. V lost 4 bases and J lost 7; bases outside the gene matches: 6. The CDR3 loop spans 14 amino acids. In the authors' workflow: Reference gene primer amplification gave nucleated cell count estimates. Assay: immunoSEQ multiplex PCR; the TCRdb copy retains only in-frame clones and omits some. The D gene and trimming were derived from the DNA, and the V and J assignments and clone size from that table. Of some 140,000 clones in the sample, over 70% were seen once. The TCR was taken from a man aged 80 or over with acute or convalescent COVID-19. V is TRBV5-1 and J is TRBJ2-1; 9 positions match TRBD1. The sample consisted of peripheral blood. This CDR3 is CASSPGDRANEQFF. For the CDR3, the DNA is TGCGCCAGCAGCCCTGGGGACAGGGCAAATGAGCAGTTCTTC.